The rows below give T cell receptor beta chains drawn from one sample of a study of blood T cell repertoires in COVID-19. TCRdb's table, derived via immunoSEQ multiplex PCR, lists solely in-frame clones and lacks some. The repertoire holds roughly 430,000 clones, with roughly 88% as singletons. Sequencing used PBMCs or T cells enriched from blood (not recorded which). Source of these receptors: a middle-aged woman with acute COVID-19. CDR3s include the opening cysteine and the closing phenylalanine or tryptophan. D genes are given only for firm matches.

>TRBJ1-2|.|TRBV6-5
TGTGCCAGCAGTTACGAGGGGGGGAGCTACACCTTC
CASSYEGGSYTF
>TRBJ1-1|.|TRBV11-2
TGTGCCAGCAGCTTAAATATCAACACTGAAGCTTTCTTT
CASSLNINTEAFF
>TRBJ1-6|.|TRBV2
TGTGCCAGCAGTCTATACAGGGAATTGGGTTCACCCCTCCACTTT
CASSLYRELGSPLHF
>TRBJ2-2|.|TRBV5-1
TGCGCCAGCAGCTGGGGGGACGCCAACACCGGGGAGCTGTTTTTT
CASSWGDANTGELFF
>TRBJ1-1|.|TRBV7-2
TGTGCCAGCAGCTTAGGTCCGGGAAGATCCACTGAAGCTTTCTTT
CASSLGPGRSTEAFF
>TRBJ1-6|.|TRBV7-9
TGTGCCAGCAGCTACAGTGAATCACCCCTCCACTTT
CASSYSESPLHF
>TRBJ2-5|.|TRBV20-1
TGCAGTGCTAGTCGGCGCGGGGTTGGAGGGACCCAGTACTTC
CSASRRGVGGTQYF
>TRBJ2-5|TRBD1|TRBV30
TGTGCCTGGAGTTCCTGGACAGGGGGCTTGACAGAGACCCAGTACTTC
CAWSSWTGGLTETQYF
>TRBJ2-5|.|TRBV5-4
TGTGCCAGCAGCTTGGCAGGAATCCAAGAGACCCAGTACTTC
CASSLAGIQETQYF
>TRBJ2-4|TRBD1|TRBV20-1
TGCAGTGCTAGTCCAGGACAGGGGGCAAACATTCAGTACTTC
CSASPGQGANIQYF